This is a list of T cell receptor beta chains from one sample in a study of neurological immune-mediated disorders. TCRdb redid the calling of the 5' RACE reads with MiXCR, one entry per CDR3 protein. The table lists 60,000 to 75,000 distinct CDR3 sequences, around a tenth of them singletons. Sequencing input: PBMCs. Every receptor here comes from a man aged 25-40 years in good health. Both conserved end residues are part of each CDR3. D genes are given only for firm matches. Clone size, where shown, is once, few, many, or a class for clones that have expanded.

J gene,D gene,clone size,V gene,CDR3 DNA,CDR3 protein
TRBJ2-3,TRBD2,.,TRBV11-2,TGTGCCAGCAGCCCGGAGGGACTAGCGGGATGGTATTTT,CASSPEGLAGWYF
TRBJ2-3,.,many,TRBV5-1,TGCGCCAGCAGCGAACAGGGCTGGGCAGATACGCAGTATTTT,CASSEQGWADTQYF
TRBJ2-7,.,many,TRBV20-1,TGCAGTGCTAGAACAGATACCTACGAGCAGTACTTC,CSARTDTYEQYF
TRBJ2-7,TRBD2,many,TRBV20-1,TGCAGTGCTAGGTTAGCGGGAGGGCCAGGTTCCGAGCAGTACTTC,CSARLAGGPGSEQYF
TRBJ2-2,TRBD2,many,TRBV15,TGTGCCACCAGCAGAGATTGGGTAGCGGGAGGGCCGGTCACCGGGGAGCTGTTTTTT,CATSRDWVAGGPVTGELFF
TRBJ2-3,TRBD2,many,TRBV20-1,TGCAGTGCAGAGCAAGGGTCAGCGGGAGGGTTAGATACGCAGTATTTT,CSAEQGSAGGLDTQYF
TRBJ2-7,.,many,TRBV5-1,TGCGCCAGCAGCTCCCGCCGGGGAAGAGACGAGCAGTACTTC,CASSSRRGRDEQYF
TRBJ2-1,TRBD2,many,TRBV12-3/TRBV12-4,TGTGCCAGCATTCGGGGGGTGGACAATGAGCAGTTCTTC,CASIRGVDNEQFF
TRBJ2-1,TRBD2,many,TRBV12-3/TRBV12-4,TGTGCCAGCAGAATTGGGACTAGCGGTAATGAGCAGTTCTTC,CASRIGTSGNEQFF
TRBJ1-1,.,many,TRBV5-5,TGTGCCAGCAGCGGACGACAGACCATGAACACTGAAGCTTTCTTT,CASSGRQTMNTEAFF
TRBJ2-5,TRBD1,many,TRBV5-5,TGTGCCAGCAGCCTAGACAGGGCGAGGGAGACCCAGTACTTC,CASSLDRARETQYF
TRBJ2-1,TRBD2,many,TRBV7-2,TGTGCCAGCAGCTTAGTGGGGGGACTAGCGGGAAACAATGAGCAGTTCTTC,CASSLVGGLAGNNEQFF
TRBJ2-3,.,.,TRBV18,TGTGCCAGCTCACCACCGGCCGGAGCAGATACGCAGTATTTT,CASSPPAGADTQYF
TRBJ2-7,.,many,TRBV20-1,TGCAGTGCTAGCAGTTTAAGTTCGGGACTCCTGGATGAGCAGTACTTC,CSASSLSSGLLDEQYF
TRBJ2-1,.,many,TRBV14,TGTGCCAGCAGCCATAGCAGACTCACTAGCTCCTACAATGAGCAGTTCTTC,CASSHSRLTSSYNEQFF
TRBJ2-2,TRBD2,many,TRBV5-1,TGCGCCAGCAGCTTAATAGCGGGAGAGAACGGGGAGCTGTTTTTT,CASSLIAGENGELFF
TRBJ2-3,TRBD2,few,TRBV9,TGTGCCAGCGGGCCGATAGCGGGAGTAGCAGATACGCAGTATTTT,CASGPIAGVADTQYF
TRBJ2-2,.,many,TRBV12-3/TRBV12-4,TGTGCCAGCAGCAATCAGGGGACCGGGGAGCTGTTTTTT,CASSNQGTGELFF
TRBJ2-2,.,many,TRBV10-3,TGTGCCATCAGTGAGTCAGTTCGCACCGGGGAGCTGTTTTTT,CAISESVRTGELFF
TRBJ2-3,TRBD1,many,TRBV15,TGTGCCACCAGCAGAGATACAGGGGTCTACACAGATACGCAGTATTTT,CATSRDTGVYTDTQYF
TRBJ2-5,TRBD1,many,TRBV2,TGTGCCAGCAGTGTCGACAGGGTGCAAGAGACCCAGTACTTC,CASSVDRVQETQYF
TRBJ2-2,.,many,TRBV20-1,TGCAGTGCTAGAGGCCCCGGGTCGAACACCGGGGAGCTGTTTTTT,CSARGPGSNTGELFF
TRBJ2-5,.,many,TRBV7-9,TGTGCCAGCAGCTTAAGTCAGTCTCAAGAGACCCAGTACTTC,CASSLSQSQETQYF
TRBJ2-7,.,many,TRBV12-3/TRBV12-4,TGTGCCAGCAGACAGGGCTACGAGCAGTACTTC,CASRQGYEQYF
TRBJ2-1,TRBD1,many,TRBV5-5,TGTGCCAGCAGCCGACAGGGCGGGGAGCAGTTCTTC,CASSRQGGEQFF
TRBJ1-1,.,many,TRBV12-3/TRBV12-4,TGTGCCAGCAGTTACGGACAGACTGAAGCTTTCTTT,CASSYGQTEAFF
TRBJ2-2,.,many,TRBV7-3,TGTGCCAGCAGCTTGGCCGGGACGTCTGTCACCGGGGAGCTGTTTTTT,CASSLAGTSVTGELFF
TRBJ1-2,TRBD1,many,TRBV7-2,TGTGCCAGCAGCTCATGGACAGGGAGGAACTATGGCTACACCTTC,CASSSWTGRNYGYTF
TRBJ1-2,.,many,TRBV5-4,TGTGCCAGCAGCTTGGGTGCGACAATCTCCGGGTATGGCTACACCTTC,CASSLGATISGYGYTF
TRBJ2-2,.,many,TRBV5-5,TGTGCCAGCAGCTTGGCAGGGAGGTCCACCGGGGAGCTGTTTTTT,CASSLAGRSTGELFF